This TCR beta chain was observed in a study of Tregs in tolerant kidney transplant recipients. Study-wide findings and caveats: Expanding Tregs on activated donor B cells appeared to best identify donor-specific TCRbeta clones. Biological reproducibility was not directly addressed, but technical replication error appeared minimal. The small number of patients limits these findings pending further validation.

The CDR3 extends over 17 amino acids. Germline-derived CDR1 and CDR2 are MNHNS and SASEGT. V was clipped by 1 base and J by 3 bases, with 16 bases between them. A remark on this clone: Its antigen is not known.

Profiling relied on immunoSEQ multiplex PCR, and the TCRdb table lists in-frame clones only, not all of them. The sample consists of more than 95,000 clones, about 90% of them appearing once. Unstimulated regulatory T cells (CD4+CD25+CD127-), CD4+CD25- non-regulatory cells, CD4 and CD8 cells were FACS-sorted from thawed PBMCs. This receptor was obtained from a human donor in good health. The rearrangement links TRBV6-1 to TRBJ1-3; the D gene is possibly TRBD1 (5 bases). The sample was CD4+ T cells from blood. The CDR3 is CASSEEPGAGIGNTIYF. CDR3 coding DNA: TGTGCCAGCAGTGAAGAACCCGGGGCCGGGATTGGAAACACCATATATTTT.